Sequencing of this T cell receptor (beta chain) was carried out in a study of radiation and T cells in renal cell carcinoma. Looking at the study overall: Nephrectomy followed 15 Gy stereotactic body radiation by 4 weeks. Regarding the study as a whole: Baseline intratumoral clonotype presence is unknown without pretreatment biopsies. In blood, top tumor clones expanded by 2 weeks, shrinking by 4.

Time point given: baseline pretreatment blood. Stated treatment: 15 Gy SBRT to primary tumor, nephrectomy 4 weeks later. The patient's renal cell carcinoma had clear cell pathology. Measured with immunoSEQ multiplex PCR; TCRdb has only the in-frame clones, and not every one. The sample lists nearly 50,000 clones; about 80% were seen once. V lost 0 bases, J lost 3 bases, and 5 bases lay in between. Germline V gene lookup returns CDR1 MNHNY and CDR2 SVGAGI (reference sequence). The CDR3 loop spans 13 amino acids. This clone has just a few counts. Antigen unknown. The chain combines TRBV6-6 with TRBJ1-1, with D unresolved. Here the sequenced sample was blood, taken from a patient whose treatment included radiotherapy and nephrectomy. The clonotype originates from a woman between 65 and 79 years old with renal cell carcinoma. The CDR3 DNA follows: TGTGCCAGCAGTTACTCACAAGACACTGAAGCTTTCTTT. Its translation is CASSYSQDTEAFF.